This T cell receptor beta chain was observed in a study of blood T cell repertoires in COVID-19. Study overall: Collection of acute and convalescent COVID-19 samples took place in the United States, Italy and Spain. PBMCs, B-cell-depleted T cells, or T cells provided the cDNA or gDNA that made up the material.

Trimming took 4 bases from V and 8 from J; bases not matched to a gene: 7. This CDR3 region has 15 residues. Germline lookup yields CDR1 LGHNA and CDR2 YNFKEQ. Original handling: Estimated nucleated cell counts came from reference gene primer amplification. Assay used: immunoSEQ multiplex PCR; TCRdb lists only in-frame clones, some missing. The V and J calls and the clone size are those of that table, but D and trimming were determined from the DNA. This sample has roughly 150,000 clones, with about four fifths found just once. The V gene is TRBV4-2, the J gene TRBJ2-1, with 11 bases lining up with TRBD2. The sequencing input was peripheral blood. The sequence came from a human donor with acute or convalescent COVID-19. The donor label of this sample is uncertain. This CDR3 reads CASSRLAGGRDEQFF. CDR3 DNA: TGTGCCAGCAGCCGGTTAGCGGGGGGGCGAGATGAGCAGTTCTTC.